This entry is about one T cell receptor beta chain. Its antigen is as yet unknown. Lysates of CMV-infected fibroblasts at approximately 10 ug/mL stimulated these cells. Sorting of responding CD4+ T cells relied on upregulated CD40 ligand together with CD69. The data were obtained in a study of persistence of HIV-infected CD4 T cells. Sequencing used immunoSEQ version 4 in survey mode. Genomic DNA was diluted to about 9.4 ng/uL, up to 1 ug per sample. Clones were sequenced by immunoSEQ multiplex PCR, and TCRdb holds only the in-frame ones, with some missing. The sample gives about 5,300 clones, less than 70% of which show up once; about two fifths is in the top ten. The CDR3 sequence is 15 residues long. The germline CDR1 and CDR2 sequences are KGHSH and LQKENI. Trimming cost V 2 bases and J 4 bases; bases outside gene matches: 5. Study observations and caveats: Compared with CD3/CD28-stimulated cells, CMV- and Gag-responding cells showed lower TCRbeta richness. Within sorted populations, more oligoclonal TCRs accompanied more oligoclonal proviruses.

The chain uses TRBV18 and TRBJ2-3; 8 bases fit TRBD2. This material consisted of CD4+ T cells sorted from PBMCs after approximately 20-hour stimulation, taken from a patient who received antiretroviral therapy. This sequence was found in an adult man with HIV who was CMV-seropositive. The CDR3 DNA sequence: TGTGCCAGCTCACCAACCCGGGGGGGGGCAGATACGCAGTATTTT. It yields the protein CASSPTRGGADTQYF.